The 16 T cell receptor beta chains below were found in one sample sequenced in a study of a mutant IDH1 vaccine in newly diagnosed glioma. No antigen has been identified for these receptors. Profiling relied on immunoSEQ multiplex PCR, and the TCRdb table lists in-frame clones only, not all of them. The sample has tens of thousands of clones, approximately 86% seen once; the top ten hold 1.5% to 2.5%. Time point denoted: week 35, safety follow-up. One vaccine dose held 300 ug of mutant IDH1 20-mer peptide and came with topical imiquimod. Sequences were derived from PBMCs, sampled from a glioma patient whose treatment included an IDH1 peptide vaccine. These receptors all come from a young man with glioma.

The genes are TRBV7-2 and TRBJ1-6; D is unclear. CDR1 SGHTA and CDR2 FQGNSA come from the germline V gene. Trimming shortened V by 1 base and J by 5 bases, and 12 bases separated the two germline ends. CDR3 size: 16 residues. The CDR3 DNA reads TGTGCCAGCAGCTTAGTTGGAGGGCCGAATAATTCACCCCTCCACTTT. Amino acids: CASSLVGGPNNSPLHF. The entire variable domain, with the rest obtained from reference TRBV7-2 and TRBJ1-6, is as follows: GAGVSQSPSNKVTEKGKDVELRCDPISGHTALYWYRQSLGQGLEFLIYFQGNSAPDKSGLPSDRFSAERTGGSVSTLTIQRTQQEDSAVYLCASSLVGGPNNSPLHFGNGTRLTVT.

The V and J genes are TRBV11-2 and TRBJ1-4, with 10 bases identical to TRBD1. Germline CDR1 is SGHAT and CDR2 is FQNNGV. This CDR3 region has 16 residues. Losses at the gene ends were 1 base for V and 6 bases for J; bases not matched to a gene: 5. CDR3 DNA sequence: TGTGCCAGCAGCTTAGGGGGGACAGGGGTCCATGAAAAACTGTTTTTT. Its protein product is CASSLGGTGVHEKLFF.

This clone was seen just once. In nucleotides, the CDR3 is TGCGCCAGCAGCCTTATGTGGGGGTCGGCAGATACGCAGTATTTT. It encodes CASSLMWGSADTQYF. V usage is TRBV4-1 and J usage is TRBJ2-3; either TRBD1 or TRBD2 may fit D (5 bases each). Trimming pared 4 bases from V and 4 bases from J, leaving 15 bases between. The germline V gene encodes CDR1 MGHRA and CDR2 YSYEKL. CDR3 size: 15 residues.

This chain uses TRBV9 with TRBJ2-5; 7 nucleotides agree with TRBD1. V dropped 3 bases and J dropped 3; count of bases not matched to a gene: 2. CDR3 length: 13 residues. From germline, CDR1 is SGDLS and CDR2 YYNGEE. As DNA, the CDR3 is TGTGCCAGCAGCGCCGGGACAGAAGAGACCCAGTACTTC. It yields the protein CASSAGTEETQYF.

This rearrangement joins TRBV20-1 to TRBJ2-7; D remains ambiguous. The germline V gene encodes CDR1 DFQATT and CDR2 SNEGSKA (reference sequence). Trimming removed 2 bases at V and 3 bases at J, with 5 bases between. CDR3 length: 11 residues. This CDR3 reads CSARSSYEQYF. In nucleotides, the CDR3 is TGCAGTGCTAGAAGTAGCTACGAGCAGTACTTC.

This sequence joins TRBV2 and TRBJ2-1, with 7 positions matching TRBD2. J lost 3 bases, V lost 4 bases, and 6 bases had no gene match. This CDR3 is built from 15 residues. Germline CDR1 reads SNHLY; CDR2 reads FYNNEI. In DNA, the CDR3 is TGTGCCAGCAGTGGGGCTAGCGGATTCTACAATGAGCAGTTCTTC. Translating it yields CASSGASGFYNEQFF. Full variable domain (remainder filled in from reference TRBV2 and TRBJ2-1): EPEVTQTPSHQVTQMGQEVILRCVPISNHLYFYWYRQILGQKVEFLVSFYNNEISEKSEIFDDQFSVERPDGSNFTLKIRSTKLEDSAMYFCASSGASGFYNEQFFGPGTRLTVL.

This clone was counted once. The chain joins TRBV7-8 to TRBJ2-3, with D maybe TRBD1 (5 bases). In germline, CDR1 is SGHVS, CDR2 FQNEAQ. Trimming left V 1 base short and J 1 base short, with 12 bases between. This CDR3 has 16 amino acids. This CDR3 is CASSLGWGGGTDTQYF. CDR3 DNA sequence: TGTGCCAGCAGCTTAGGATGGGGCGGAGGCACAGATACGCAGTATTTT.

The chain links TRBV4-3 to TRBJ1-2, with TRBD1 matching 8 bases. Germline V lookup: CDR1 LGHNA, CDR2 YSLEER. The CDR3 is 13 residues long. V shed 5 bases, J shed 5 bases, and the junction held 4 bases outside the gene matches. CDR3 DNA sequence: TGCGCCAGCAGCGACAGACAGGGGTATGGCTACACCTTC. Amino acid sequence: CASSDRQGYGYTF.

The chain has TRBV11-2 and TRBJ2-1, with D perhaps matching TRBD2 (5 bases). Germline CDR1 reads SGHAT; CDR2 reads FQNNGV. V lost 3 bases and J lost 0, with 6 bases in between. The CDR3 totals 14 residues. The CDR3 nucleotides read TGTGCCAGCAGCTTTGGAGGCTCCTACAATGAGCAGTTCTTC. It encodes CASSFGGSYNEQFF.

This chain uses TRBV5-4 with TRBJ1-2; a weak D match, TRBD1 (5 bases). Germline CDR1 SGHNT, CDR2 YYREEE (reference sequence). The CDR3 is 13 amino acids. Deletions cut 0 bases from V and 3 bases from J, with 6 bases between. This chain's CDR3 is CASSLVGDYGYTF. In DNA, the CDR3 is TGTGCCAGCAGCTTGGTAGGGGACTATGGCTACACCTTC.

The V gene is TRBV7-9, the J gene TRBJ1-2; D not resolved. V lost 5 bases to trimming and J lost 0 bases, with 7 bases between them. The V gene's germline CDR1 is SEHNR and CDR2 FQNEAQ (reference sequence). This CDR3 region has 13 residues. CDR3 coding DNA: TGTGCCAGCAGCCCCCAGCCTAACTATGGCTACACCTTC. Protein product: CASSPQPNYGYTF.

J is TRBJ1-2 and V is TRBV7-9; D gene ambiguous. The CDR3 runs 15 residues. V lost 0 bases, J lost 2 bases, and 10 bases lay in between. The germline V gene encodes CDR1 SEHNR and CDR2 FQNEAQ (reference sequence). As DNA, the CDR3 is TGTGCCAGCAGCTTAGCGCGAGACGGCAACTATGGCTACACCTTC. Translated: CASSLARDGNYGYTF.

This sequence joins TRBV5-5 and TRBJ1-1; 7 nucleotides match TRBD1. The ends lost 3 bases at V and 5 bases at J; junction bases unmatched: 7. Germline V lookup: CDR1 SGHKS, CDR2 YYEKEE (reference sequence). This CDR3 comprises 14 residues. The chain's CDR3 is CASSSTGVGTEAFF. In nucleotides, the CDR3 is TGTGCCAGCAGCTCCACAGGGGTGGGGACTGAAGCTTTCTTT.

The chain joins TRBV28 to TRBJ1-2; a weak D match, TRBD1 (6 bases). V was clipped by 6 bases and J by 8 bases, with 19 bases between them. This CDR3 region has 14 residues. Germline values: CDR1 MDHEN, CDR2 SYDVKM. CDR3 amino acids: CASRYPDSNGGYTF. CDR3 DNA: TGTGCCAGCAGATATCCGGACAGTAACGGGGGCTACACCTTC.

The chain has TRBV5-1 and TRBJ2-5; 10 bases are shared with TRBD1. The CDR3 is 16 residues long. After removal of 2 bases from V and 5 bases from J, the junction contained 9 bases not matched to a gene. The germline V gene encodes CDR1 SGHRS and CDR2 YFSETQ. CDR3 sequence: CASSLPGQGPTETQYF. CDR3 bases: TGCGCCAGCAGCTTACCGGGACAGGGGCCCACGGAGACCCAGTACTTC.

The chain uses TRBV28 and TRBJ2-7, with 7 nucleotides matching TRBD1. CDR3 length: 12 residues. Germline V lookup: CDR1 MDHEN, CDR2 SYDVKM. The J segment lost 4 bases and the V segment lost 7 bases, leaving 4 bases of the junction unmatched. The CDR3 loop reads CASTATGYEQYF. CDR3 bases: TGTGCCAGCACCGCGACAGGGTACGAGCAGTACTTC.